Detailed here is one T cell receptor beta chain. The sample is drawn from a study of blood T cells in healthy people across ages. Germline CDR1 and CDR2: MNHEY and SVGEGT. The J segment lost 1 base and the V segment lost 6 bases, leaving 8 bases of the junction unmatched. CDR3 size: 16 residues. A J-beta primer mix and a sample-barcoded 5' primer were used in a second PCR of about 7 to 12 cycles. Via MiXCR, TCRdb re-called the 5' RACE reads, giving one row per CDR3 protein. The sample holds about 1.4 million distinct CDR3 sequences, approximately 59% seen once. This chain connects TRBV6-2 or TRBV6-3 to TRBJ2-1; 8 nucleotides line up with TRBD1. The sequenced sample was blood. The TCR comes from a man in his late teens or twenties in good health. Here the CDR3 DNA reads TGTGCCAGCAGGCCCAGGGGGCGGGGATCCTACAATGAGCAGTTCTTC. This gives the protein CASRPRGRGSYNEQFF.